This is a list of T cell receptor beta chains from one sample in a study of T-cell memory formation after mild COVID-19. Each CDR3 protein is one row after TCRdb ran MiXCR on the 5' RACE reads. This sample has roughly 170,000 distinct CDR3 sequences; about 20% occur once, and the top ten carry 23%. The specimen was PBMCs or a T cell subset sorted from them (not recorded which). The receptor source for this set is an adult woman who had mild COVID-19 (a few samples of this study predate the infection). Cell type and time point are not known. CDR3s include the opening cysteine and the closing phenylalanine or tryptophan. Clone size, where shown, is once, few, many, or a class for clones that have expanded.

size	V	CDR3
-	TRBV7-9	CASSFWGSGALGWHEQYF
-	TRBV27	CASSLIGDLLNWPQHF
-	TRBV5-1	CASSFGQGWDEQFF
few	TRBV29-1	CSVRGTAVSNTGELFF
few	TRBV20-1	CSAGTSGESSYEQYF
-	TRBV2	CASSERLAGPYNEQFF
-	TRBV12-3/TRBV12-4	CASRAGVGEQFF
few	TRBV12-3/TRBV12-4	CASSFGGNEAFF
few	TRBV29-1	CSVEGPREALYNEQFF
many	TRBV12-3/TRBV12-4	CASSPTGDSDTQYF
-	TRBV5-6	CASSLAGGPGTDTQYF
few	TRBV6-1	CASSEMGGAGEAFF
-	TRBV24-1	CATSDQNRNTGELFF
few	TRBV9	CASSVNSLAHTDTQYF
-	TRBV5-6	CASSPGQPRGSEKLFF
few	TRBV5-1	CASSLGISTDLAKNIQYF
-	TRBV2	CASSDLSGTSTYNEQFF
few	TRBV10-3	CAISALGESLGSYNEQFF